What follows describes a single T cell receptor (beta chain). This entry belongs to a study of low-dose radiotherapy and immunotherapy resistance in tumors. About the research overall: A total of 13 Gy over 26 weeks was given to Cohort 2 as 1 Gy per fraction every two weeks.

First-strand cDNA relied on TRAV- and TRBV-specific primers spanning alpha and beta chains. Over about 19 PCR cycles, TCRs were amplified from a constant-region primer and V-primer adapter. Isolated mRNA was amplified by in vitro transcription. MiXCR, run by TCRdb on the reads, gives a single entry per CDR3 protein. The table includes approximately 100,000 distinct CDR3 sequences, around 21% detected once. The CDR3 consists of 13 residues. V lost 3 bases and J 4 bases, leaving 7 bases between the germline ends. Germline V gene sequence: CDR1 MGHRA, CDR2 YSYEKL. Time point in this sample: after trial treatment. The treatment was: LDRT plus nivolumab, ipilimumab, low-dose cyclophosphamide and aspirin (RACIN trial). Patients eligible had advanced solid tumors without tumor-infiltrating lymphocytes.

The V gene is TRBV4-1, the J gene TRBJ2-1; possibly TRBD1 for D (6 bases). The source is a male donor with prostate cancer. The specimen comprised PBMCs, sampled after low-dose radiotherapy plus immunotherapy. The DNA for the CDR3 is TGCGCCAGCAGCCAGGGGGCTTACAATGAGCAGTTCTTC. As protein: CASSQGAYNEQFF.